What follows are 21 T cell receptor beta chains derived from one specimen sequenced in a study of T cells in Graves' hyperthyroidism and ophthalmopathy. It was RNA transcripts that yielded the amplified TCR beta CDR3 regions. Carried out on the TCR CDR3, a first-round RT-PCR used the HTBI primer set. TCRdb ran MiXCR on the multiplex PCR reads and lists one entry per CDR3 protein. The table has about 98,000 distinct CDR3 sequences, around 37% seen once. Sequencing was carried out using peripheral blood or thyroid tissue (not recorded which). These receptors were obtained from a woman aged 25-40 years with Graves' hyperthyroidism.

As for this clonotype: A much larger clonotype is one base distant, so this may be a read error. The rearrangement links TRBV6-5 to TRBJ2-3; D gene ambiguous. CDR1 is MNHEY and CDR2 is SVGAGI in the germline V gene. V lost 8 bases to trimming and J lost 3 bases, with 12 bases between them. This CDR3 region has 13 residues. The DNA for the CDR3 is TGTGCCAGCTCACCACTGGAAACAGATACGCAGTATTTT. Encoded protein: CASSPLETDTQYF.

The sample holds many counts of this clonotype. This chain joins TRBV7-3 and TRBJ1-5; D unresolved. The CDR3 is made up of 14 amino acids. Trimming left V 2 bases short and J 2 bases short, with 7 bases between. Germline CDR1 SGHTA, CDR2 FQGTGA. The CDR3 DNA sequence: TGTGCCAGCAGCTTACAGGATGGCAATCAGCCCCAGCATTTT. It encodes CASSLQDGNQPQHF.

The sample holds one count of this clonotype. This sequence joins TRBV11-2 and TRBJ2-5, with 8 positions matching TRBD2. This CDR3 contains 18 residues. Unmatched junction bases numbered 14, after V lost 5 bases and J lost 0 bases. Germline CDR1 is SGHAT and CDR2 is FQNNGV. The CDR3 DNA is TGTGCCAGCAGCCCGGGCTTCACCTTAGCGGGATACCAAGAGACCCAGTACTTC. Its translation: CASSPGFTLAGYQETQYF. Based on the CDR3 plus reference TRBV11-2 and TRBJ2-5, the full variable domain is EAGVAQSPRYKIIEKRQSVAFWCNPISGHATLYWYQQILGQGPKLLIQFQNNGVVDDSQLPKDRFSAERLKGVDSTLKIQPAKLEDSAVYLCASSPGFTLAGYQETQYFGPGTRLLVL.

This clonotype occurred many times. The rearrangement links TRBV7-2 to TRBJ2-7, with a weak D call TRBD2 (5 bases). V lost 5 bases and J lost 2, with 16 bases in between. Germline V gene lookup returns CDR1 SGHTA and CDR2 FQGNSA. The CDR3 is 15 residues long. The CDR3 protein is CASSLLGIFPYEQYF. As DNA, the CDR3 is TGTGCCAGCAGCCTACTAGGAATATTTCCCTACGAGCAGTACTTC.

Concerning this clonotype itself: This clone may be a read error of a much larger clone one base away. This rearrangement joins TRBV9 to TRBJ2-2; the D gene is possibly TRBD1 (6 bases). The CDR3 is 15 amino acids. Germline V CDR1 and CDR2: SGDLS, YYNGEE. CDR3 sequence reads: CASSVRSRDTGEPFF. CDR3 bases: TGTGCCAGCAGCGTCCGCAGCAGGGACACCGGGGAGCCGTTTTTT.

This clonotype was detected ten times or more. J is TRBJ2-7 and V is TRBV5-1; 8 nucleotides line up with TRBD2. Germline CDR1 SGHRS, CDR2 YFSETQ. The CDR3 runs to 14 residues. V was clipped by 4 bases and J by 3 bases; unmatched bases: 6. The CDR3 bases are TGCGCCAGCAGCCCGGGACTAGAGAACTACGAGCAGTACTTC. It yields the protein CASSPGLENYEQYF.

This chain joins TRBV9 and TRBJ2-6; D possibly matches TRBD1 or TRBD2 (5 bases each). There are 16 residues in the CDR3. Trimming left V 4 bases short and J 2 bases short, with 13 bases between. From germline, CDR1 is SGDLS and CDR2 YYNGEE. The CDR3 sequence: CASSSSQGAGANVLTF. The CDR3 coding sequence is TGTGCCAGCAGCTCATCTCAGGGAGCTGGGGCCAACGTCCTGACTTTC.

Turning to this clonotype: This sequence may be a read error, since a much larger clone differs from it by one base. The chain uses TRBV29-1 and TRBJ1-3, with D unresolved. Trimming pared 8 bases from V and 1 base from J, leaving 12 bases between. The CDR3 spans 13 residues. Germline assignment: CDR1 SQVTM and CDR2 ANQGSEA. Here the CDR3 reads CSIKEPSGNTIYF. The CDR3, as DNA: TGCAGCATTAAAGAACCGTCTGGAAACACCATATATTTT.

The genes are TRBV7-2 and TRBJ1-2, with 10 bases matching TRBD1. Looked up from germline, CDR1 is SGHTA and CDR2 is FQGNSA. V lost 0 bases to trimming and J lost 2 bases; unmatched junction nucleotides: 3. The CDR3 length is 16 residues. The chain's CDR3 is CASSLAPGQGNYGYTF. CDR3 coding DNA: TGTGCCAGCAGCTTAGCCCCGGGACAGGGGAACTATGGCTACACCTTC.

This clonotype was counted at least ten times. CDR3 in amino acids: CSARVGTFRDRYQPQHF. The CDR3 nucleotides are TGCAGTGCTAGAGTTGGTACCTTCCGGGACAGATATCAGCCCCAGCATTTT. This rearrangement joins TRBV20-1 to TRBJ1-5; 7 bases agree with TRBD1. This CDR3 has 17 amino acids. V lost 1 base to trimming and J lost 5 bases; unmatched junction nucleotides: 14. The germline V gene has CDR1 DFQATT and CDR2 SNEGSKA (reference sequence).

Remarks on this clonotype: A read error may explain this, as a much larger clone is one base away. CDR3 in DNA: TGTGCCAGCTCTCTGAGGGCCGGGGAGCTGTTTTTT. Protein product: CASSLRAGELFF. The chain links TRBV27 to TRBJ2-2; D perhaps matches TRBD2 (5 bases). V was shortened by 8 bases and J by 6 bases, with 10 bases between the two germline ends. The length of the CDR3 is 12 residues. Germline CDR1 reads MNHEY; CDR2 reads SMNVEV (reference sequence).

This clonotype has at least ten counts. CDR3 sequence: CASHNQGVPYGYTF. In DNA, the CDR3 is TGCGCCAGCCATAACCAGGGGGTCCCTTATGGCTACACCTTC. The chain joins TRBV5-1 to TRBJ1-2, with TRBD1 matching over 7 bases. Trimming took 7 bases from V and 5 from J; bases not matched to a gene: 11. From germline, CDR1 is SGHRS and CDR2 YFSETQ. The CDR3 length is 14 residues.

This clonotype is deemed medium-sized (0.01 to 0.1%). The junction differs from germline at one of its ends, possibly a read error. The chain carries TRBV6-1 and TRBJ1-1; no clear D. The CDR3 length is 11 residues. The germline gives CDR1 MNHNS, CDR2 SASEGT. CDR3 nucleotide sequence: TGTGCCAGCAGTGAAAATCTCCTTGCCACCTTT. The encoded protein is CASSENLLATF.

About this clonotype itself: One end of the junction is discordant with germline, which a read error may explain. This chain's CDR3 is CASSDQGGTEAFF. The CDR3 coding sequence is TGTGCCAGCAGTGATCAGGGGGGGACTGAAGCTTTCTTT. The chain links TRBV10-3 to TRBJ1-1; 7 bases agree with TRBD1. Germline V CDR1 and CDR2: ENHRY, SYGVKD. The CDR3 is 13 residues long.

The chain uses TRBV2 and TRBJ2-1; D is possibly TRBD2 (5 bases). There are 14 residues in the CDR3. Trimming stripped 7 bases from V and 4 bases from J, with 14 bases between. Germline loops: CDR1 SNHLY, CDR2 FYNNEI. The CDR3 here is CASKELGEYNEQFF. The CDR3, as DNA: TGTGCCAGCAAAGAGCTCGGGGAGTACAATGAGCAGTTCTTC.

This clonotype was recorded many times. The rearrangement uses TRBV27 and TRBJ1-1; 9 nucleotides match TRBD1. This CDR3 contains 14 residues. The junction had 7 bases not matched to a gene; V was cut back by 6 bases and J by 5 bases. Germline V gene lookup returns CDR1 MNHEY and CDR2 SMNVEV (reference sequence). DNA of the CDR3: TGTGCCAGCAGATCCGGGACAGGGTATACTGAAGCTTTCTTT. Residues: CASRSGTGYTEAFF.

This clonotype was counted many times. The chain carries TRBV20-1 and TRBJ2-7; D gene unclear. Germline CDR1 and CDR2: DFQATT and SNEGSKA (reference sequence). The length of the CDR3 is 14 residues. V was trimmed by 6 bases and J by 0 bases, leaving 15 bases between them. The CDR3 DNA sequence: TGCAGTGCCGGTGGGTACGGCCCCTCCTACGAGCAGTACTTC. Translated: CSAGGYGPSYEQYF.

This clonotype was seen many times. The V and J genes are TRBV6-5 and TRBJ2-2; tentatively, D is TRBD1 (5 bases). The CDR3 has 15 residues. Trimming pared 5 bases from V and 6 bases from J, leaving 16 bases between. Germline V lookup: CDR1 MNHEY, CDR2 SVGAGI. The CDR3 loop reads CASSLFSGRSGELFF. The CDR3 DNA reads as TGTGCCAGCAGTCTATTTTCAGGGCGGTCCGGGGAGCTGTTTTTT.

The table lists this clonotype with many counts. The V gene is TRBV28, the J gene TRBJ1-5; D not resolved. V dropped 6 bases and J dropped 2 bases, with 20 bases sitting between them. CDR3 length equals 17 residues. Germline V gene sequence: CDR1 MDHEN, CDR2 SYDVKM. The CDR3 nucleotides read TGTGCCAGCAGCCCAAAGGTGGAGGGAAGGGGCAATCAGCCCCAGCATTTT. This translates into CASSPKVEGRGNQPQHF.

V gene TRBV5-4 combines with J gene TRBJ1-2; the D is unclear. V lost 9 bases, J lost 7 bases, and 19 bases lay in between. Germline CDR1 SGHNT, CDR2 YYREEE (reference sequence). The CDR3 runs to 13 residues. The CDR3 coding sequence is TGTGCCACCCAGCAAGGCACGGCGGGTGGCTACACCTTC. Protein sequence: CATQQGTAGGYTF.

This clonotype has only one observation. The junction does not match germline at one end; this may be a read error. This chain uses TRBV7-7 with TRBJ2-2; the match to TRBD1 covers 7 bases. There are 17 residues in the CDR3. CDR1 and CDR2 (germline): SSHAT, FNYEAQ (reference sequence). CDR3 region: CASSPAPGQTNTGELFF. CDR3 DNA sequence: TGTGCTAGCAGCCCGGCCCCGGGACAGACGAACACCGGGGAGCTGTTTTTT.